The present TCR beta chain was sequenced within a study of T cells of healthy individuals. The ends were cut back, 4 bases at V and 5 bases at J, with 6 bases in the middle. The CDR3 is 12 amino acids. CDR1 and CDR2 from the germline V gene are SGHAT and FQDESV (reference sequence). TCRdb passed the 5' RACE reads through MiXCR, listing each CDR3 protein once. This table has 60,000 to 75,000 distinct CDR3 sequences, 15% to 20% appearing once. This rearrangement joins TRBV11-1 to TRBJ2-1; D perhaps matches TRBD1 (5 bases). The origin of this receptor is a human donor in good health. CDR3 DNA sequence: TGTGCCAGCAGCTCGGACAACAATGAGCAGTTCTTC. Residues: CASSSDNNEQFF.